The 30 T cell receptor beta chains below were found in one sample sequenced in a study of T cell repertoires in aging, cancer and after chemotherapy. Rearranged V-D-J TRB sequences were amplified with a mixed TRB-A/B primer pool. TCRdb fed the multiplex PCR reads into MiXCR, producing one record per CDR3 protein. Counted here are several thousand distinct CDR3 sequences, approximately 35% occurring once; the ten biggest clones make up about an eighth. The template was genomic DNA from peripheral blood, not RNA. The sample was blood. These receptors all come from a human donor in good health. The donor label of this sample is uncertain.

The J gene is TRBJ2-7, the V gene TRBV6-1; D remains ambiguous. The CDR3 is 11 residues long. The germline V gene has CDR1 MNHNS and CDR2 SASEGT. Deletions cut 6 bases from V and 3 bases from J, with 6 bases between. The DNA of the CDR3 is TGTGCCAGCAGGATTAACTACGAGCAGTACTTC. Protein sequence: CASRINYEQYF.

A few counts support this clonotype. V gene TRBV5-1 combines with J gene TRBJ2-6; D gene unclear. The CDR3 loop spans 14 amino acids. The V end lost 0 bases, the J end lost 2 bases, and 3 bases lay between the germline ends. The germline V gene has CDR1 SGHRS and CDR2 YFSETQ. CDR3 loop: CASSLEAGANVLTF. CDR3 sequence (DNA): TGCGCCAGCAGCTTGGAGGCTGGGGCCAACGTCCTGACTTTC.

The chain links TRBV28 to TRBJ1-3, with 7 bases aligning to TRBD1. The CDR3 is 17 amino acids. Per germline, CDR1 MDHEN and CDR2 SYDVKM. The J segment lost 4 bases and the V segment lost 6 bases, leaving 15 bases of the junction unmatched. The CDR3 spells CASRQLGYRGSGNTIYF. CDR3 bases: TGTGCCAGCAGACAATTAGGGTACAGGGGCTCCGGAAACACCATATATTTT.

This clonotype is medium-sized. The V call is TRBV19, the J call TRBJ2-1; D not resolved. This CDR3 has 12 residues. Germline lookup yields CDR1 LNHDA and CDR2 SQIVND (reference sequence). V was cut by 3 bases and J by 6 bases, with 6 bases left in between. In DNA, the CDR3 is TGTGCCAGTAGTATGTGGGGCAATGAGCAGTTCTTC. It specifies CASSMWGNEQFF.

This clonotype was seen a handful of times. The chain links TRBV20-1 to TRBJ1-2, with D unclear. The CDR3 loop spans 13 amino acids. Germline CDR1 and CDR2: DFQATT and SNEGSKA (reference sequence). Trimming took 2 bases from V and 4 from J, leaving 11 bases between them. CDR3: CSARRAQSYGYTF. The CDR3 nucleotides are TGCAGTGCTAGACGAGCCCAGAGCTATGGCTACACCTTC.

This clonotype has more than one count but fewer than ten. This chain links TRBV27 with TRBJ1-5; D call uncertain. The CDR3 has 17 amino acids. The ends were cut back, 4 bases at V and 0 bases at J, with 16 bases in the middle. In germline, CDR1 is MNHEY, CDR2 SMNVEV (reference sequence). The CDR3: CASSSHFVGDSNQPQHF. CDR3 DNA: TGTGCCAGCAGTTCCCATTTCGTAGGTGATAGCAATCAGCCCCAGCATTTT.

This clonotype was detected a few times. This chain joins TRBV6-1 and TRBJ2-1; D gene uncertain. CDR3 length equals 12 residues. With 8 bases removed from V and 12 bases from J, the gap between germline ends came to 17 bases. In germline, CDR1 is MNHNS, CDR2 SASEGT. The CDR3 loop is CASATPVRGQFF. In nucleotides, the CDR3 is TGTGCCAGCGCGACCCCCGTCCGCGGGCAGTTCTTC.

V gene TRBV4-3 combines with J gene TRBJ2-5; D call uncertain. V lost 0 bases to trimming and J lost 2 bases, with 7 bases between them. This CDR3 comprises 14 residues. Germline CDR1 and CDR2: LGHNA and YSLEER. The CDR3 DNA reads TGCGCCAGCAGCCAAGATCACGGACAAGAGACCCAGTACTTC. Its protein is CASSQDHGQETQYF.

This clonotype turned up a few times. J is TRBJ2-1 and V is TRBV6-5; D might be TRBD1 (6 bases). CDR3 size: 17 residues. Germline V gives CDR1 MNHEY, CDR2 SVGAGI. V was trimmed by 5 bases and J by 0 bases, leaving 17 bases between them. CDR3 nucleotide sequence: TGTGCCAGCAGTCCAAACCTACTAGGGGGCTCCTACAATGAGCAGTTCTTC. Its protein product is CASSPNLLGGSYNEQFF.

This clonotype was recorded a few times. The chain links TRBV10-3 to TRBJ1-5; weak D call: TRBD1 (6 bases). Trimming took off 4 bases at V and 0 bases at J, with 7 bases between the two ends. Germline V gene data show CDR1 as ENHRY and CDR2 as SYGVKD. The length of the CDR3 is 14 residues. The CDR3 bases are TGTGCCATCAGTGCAGGGGATAGCAATCAGCCCCAGCATTTT. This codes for CAISAGDSNQPQHF.

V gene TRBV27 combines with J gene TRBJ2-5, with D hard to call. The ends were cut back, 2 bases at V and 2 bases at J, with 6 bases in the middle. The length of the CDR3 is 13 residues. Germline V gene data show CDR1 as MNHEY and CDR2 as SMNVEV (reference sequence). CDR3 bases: TGTGCCAGCAGTTTAACAGTACAAGAGACCCAGTACTTC. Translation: CASSLTVQETQYF.

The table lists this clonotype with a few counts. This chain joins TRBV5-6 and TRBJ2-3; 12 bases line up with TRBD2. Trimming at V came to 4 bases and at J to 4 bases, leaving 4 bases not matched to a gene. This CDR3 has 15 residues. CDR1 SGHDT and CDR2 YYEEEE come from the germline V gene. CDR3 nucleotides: TGTGCCAGCAGCAGACTAGCGGGGGTTGCAGATACGCAGTATTTT. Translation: CASSRLAGVADTQYF.

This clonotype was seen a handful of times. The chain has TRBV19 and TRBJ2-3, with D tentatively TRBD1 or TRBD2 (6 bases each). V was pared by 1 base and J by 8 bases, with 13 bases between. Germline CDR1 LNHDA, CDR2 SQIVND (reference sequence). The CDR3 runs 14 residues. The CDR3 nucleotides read TGTGCCAGTAGTATAGCGGGGGCGTACGGTACGCAGTATTTT. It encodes CASSIAGAYGTQYF.

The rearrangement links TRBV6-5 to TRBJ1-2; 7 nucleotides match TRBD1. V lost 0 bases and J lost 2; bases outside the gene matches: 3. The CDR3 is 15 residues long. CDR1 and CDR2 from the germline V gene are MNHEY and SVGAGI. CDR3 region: CASSYSQTGNYGYTF. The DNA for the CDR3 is TGTGCCAGCAGTTACTCCCAGACAGGGAACTATGGCTACACCTTC.

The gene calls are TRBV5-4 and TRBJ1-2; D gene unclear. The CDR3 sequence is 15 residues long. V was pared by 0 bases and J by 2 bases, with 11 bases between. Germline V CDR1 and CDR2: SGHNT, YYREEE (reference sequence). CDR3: CASSLEGVRNYGYTF. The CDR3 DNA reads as TGTGCCAGCAGCTTGGAGGGCGTCAGGAACTATGGCTACACCTTC.

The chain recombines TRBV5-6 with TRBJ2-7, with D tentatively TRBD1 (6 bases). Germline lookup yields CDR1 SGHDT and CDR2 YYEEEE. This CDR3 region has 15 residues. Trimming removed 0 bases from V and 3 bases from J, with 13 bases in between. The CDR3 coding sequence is TGTGCCAGCAGCTTGGAGGGGGACACCTACTACGAGCAGTACTTC. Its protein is CASSLEGDTYYEQYF. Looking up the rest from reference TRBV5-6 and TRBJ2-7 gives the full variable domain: DAGVTQSPTHLIKTRGQQVTLRCSPKSGHDTVSWYQQALGQGPQFIFQYYEEEERQRGNFPDRFSGHQFPNYSSELNVNALLLGDSALYLCASSLEGDTYYEQYFGPGTRLTVT.

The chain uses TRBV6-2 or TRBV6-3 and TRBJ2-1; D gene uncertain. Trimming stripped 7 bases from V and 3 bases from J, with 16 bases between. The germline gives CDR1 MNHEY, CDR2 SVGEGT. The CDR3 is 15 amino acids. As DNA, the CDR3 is TGTGCCAGCATTCCAACAGTTTACGGCTACAATGAGCAGTTCTTC. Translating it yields CASIPTVYGYNEQFF.

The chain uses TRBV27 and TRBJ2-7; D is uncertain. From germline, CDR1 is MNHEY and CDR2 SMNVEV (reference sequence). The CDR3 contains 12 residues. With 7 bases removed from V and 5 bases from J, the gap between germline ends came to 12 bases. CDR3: CASTFPTDEQYF. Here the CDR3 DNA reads TGTGCCAGCACTTTTCCCACCGACGAGCAGTACTTC.

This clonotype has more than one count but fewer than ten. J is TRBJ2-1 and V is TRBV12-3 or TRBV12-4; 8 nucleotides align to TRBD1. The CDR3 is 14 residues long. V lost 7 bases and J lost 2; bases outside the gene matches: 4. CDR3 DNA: TGTGCCAGCACCCACAGGGGGGCCTACAATGAGCAGTTCTTC. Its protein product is CASTHRGAYNEQFF.

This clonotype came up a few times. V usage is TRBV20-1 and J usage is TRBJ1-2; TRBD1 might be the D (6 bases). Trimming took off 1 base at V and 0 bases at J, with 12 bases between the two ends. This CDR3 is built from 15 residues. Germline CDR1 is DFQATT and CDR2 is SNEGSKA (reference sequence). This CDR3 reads CSARAQQGTNYGYTF. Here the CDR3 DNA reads TGCAGTGCTAGAGCACAGCAGGGGACTAACTATGGCTACACCTTC.

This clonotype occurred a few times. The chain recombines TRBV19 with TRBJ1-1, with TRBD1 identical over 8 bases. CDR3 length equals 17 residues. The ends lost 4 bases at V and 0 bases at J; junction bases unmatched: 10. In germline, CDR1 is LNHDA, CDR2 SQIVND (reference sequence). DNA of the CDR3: TGTGCCAGTAGTAATCCCAGACAGGGGCTGATGAACACTGAAGCTTTCTTT. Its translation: CASSNPRQGLMNTEAFF.

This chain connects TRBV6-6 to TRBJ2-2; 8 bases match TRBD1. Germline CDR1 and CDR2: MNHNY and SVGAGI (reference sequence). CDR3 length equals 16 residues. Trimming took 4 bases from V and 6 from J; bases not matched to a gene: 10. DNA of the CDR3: TGTGCCAGCAGTTCTGGGGCAGGGGGCGATCCCGGGGAGCTGTTTTTT. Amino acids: CASSSGAGGDPGELFF.

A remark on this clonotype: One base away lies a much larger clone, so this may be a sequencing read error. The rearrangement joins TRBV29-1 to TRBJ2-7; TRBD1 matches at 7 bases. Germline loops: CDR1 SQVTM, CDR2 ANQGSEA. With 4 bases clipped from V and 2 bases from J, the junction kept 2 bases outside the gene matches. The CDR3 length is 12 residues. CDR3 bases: TGCAGCGTTGCACAGGGGACCTACGAGCAGTACTTC. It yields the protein CSVAQGTYEQYF.

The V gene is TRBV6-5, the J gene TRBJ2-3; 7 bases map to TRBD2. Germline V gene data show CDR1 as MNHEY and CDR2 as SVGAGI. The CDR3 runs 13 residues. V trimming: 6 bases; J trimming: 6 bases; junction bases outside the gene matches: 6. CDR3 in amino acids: CASSTRGEDTQYF. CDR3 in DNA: TGTGCCAGCAGCACTCGGGGGGAGGATACGCAGTATTTT.

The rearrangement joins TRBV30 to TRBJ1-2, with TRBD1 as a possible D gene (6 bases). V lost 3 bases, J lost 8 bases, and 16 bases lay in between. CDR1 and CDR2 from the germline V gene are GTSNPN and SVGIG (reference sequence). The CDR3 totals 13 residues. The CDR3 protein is CAWSSQGRRGYTF. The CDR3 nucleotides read TGTGCCTGGAGCTCACAGGGTAGAAGGGGCTACACCTTC. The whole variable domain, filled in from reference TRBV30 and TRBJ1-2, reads SQTIHQWPATLVQPVGSPLSLECTVEGTSNPNLYWYRQAAGRGLQLLFYSVGIGQISSEVPQNLSASRPQDRQFILSSKKLLLSDSGFYLCAWSSQGRRGYTFGSGTRLTVV.

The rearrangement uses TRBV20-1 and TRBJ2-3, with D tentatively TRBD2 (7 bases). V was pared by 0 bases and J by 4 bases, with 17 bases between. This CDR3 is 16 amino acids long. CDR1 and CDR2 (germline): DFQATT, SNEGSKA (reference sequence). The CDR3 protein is CSARDTSAGAADTQYF. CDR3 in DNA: TGCAGTGCTAGAGATACTAGCGCGGGGGCGGCAGATACGCAGTATTTT.

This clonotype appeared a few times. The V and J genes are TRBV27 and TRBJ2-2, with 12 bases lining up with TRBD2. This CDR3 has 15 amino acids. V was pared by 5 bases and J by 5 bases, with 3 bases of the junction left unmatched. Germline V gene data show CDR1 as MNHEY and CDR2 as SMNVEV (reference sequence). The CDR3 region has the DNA TGTGCCAGCAGTCCACTAGCGGGGGGTACCGGGGAGCTGTTTTTT. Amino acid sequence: CASSPLAGGTGELFF.

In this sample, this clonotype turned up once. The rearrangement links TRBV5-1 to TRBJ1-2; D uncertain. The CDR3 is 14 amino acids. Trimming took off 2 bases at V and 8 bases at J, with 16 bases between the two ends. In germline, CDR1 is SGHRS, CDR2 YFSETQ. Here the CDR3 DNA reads TGCGCCAGCAGCTTTGGCCCCTCAGTGGGGGGCTACACCTTC. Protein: CASSFGPSVGGYTF.

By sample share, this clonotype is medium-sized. The CDR3 protein is CASSIQGRENIQYF. CDR3 nucleotides: TGTGCCAGTAGTATCCAGGGGAGGGAAAACATTCAGTACTTC. The chain employs TRBV19 and TRBJ2-4; D possibly corresponds to TRBD2 (7 bases). Per the germline V gene, CDR1 is LNHDA and CDR2 is SQIVND (reference sequence). V was trimmed by 3 bases and J by 5 bases, leaving 11 bases between them. The CDR3 extends over 14 amino acids.

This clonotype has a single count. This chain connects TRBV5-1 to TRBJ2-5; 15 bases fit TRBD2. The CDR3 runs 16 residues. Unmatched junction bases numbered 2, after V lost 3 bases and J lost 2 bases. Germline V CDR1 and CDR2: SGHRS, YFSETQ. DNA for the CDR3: TGCGCCAGCAGCTCAGGACTAGCGGGGGGGCAAGAGACCCAGTACTTC. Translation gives CASSSGLAGGQETQYF.